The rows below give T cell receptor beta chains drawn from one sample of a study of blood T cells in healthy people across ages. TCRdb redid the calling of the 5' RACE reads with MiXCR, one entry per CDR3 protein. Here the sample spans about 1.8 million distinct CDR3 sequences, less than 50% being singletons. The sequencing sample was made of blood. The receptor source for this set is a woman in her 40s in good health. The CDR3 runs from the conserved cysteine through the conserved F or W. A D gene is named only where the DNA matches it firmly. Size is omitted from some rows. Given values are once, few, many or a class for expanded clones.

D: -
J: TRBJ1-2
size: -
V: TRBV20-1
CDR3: CSAREADAHGYTF
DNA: TGCAGTGCTAGAGAAGCAGACGCCCATGGCTACACCTTC

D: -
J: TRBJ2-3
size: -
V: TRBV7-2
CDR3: CASSLEPGSDTQYF
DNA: TGTGCCAGCAGCTTAGAACCAGGCTCCGATACGCAGTATTTT

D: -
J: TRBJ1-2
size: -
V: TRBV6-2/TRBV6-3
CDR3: CASSYFDRNYGYTF
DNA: TGTGCCAGCAGTTACTTCGACAGGAACTATGGCTACACCTTC

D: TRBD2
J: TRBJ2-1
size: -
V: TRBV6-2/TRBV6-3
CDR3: CASMGGGARFF
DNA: TGTGCCAGCATGGGCGGGGGGGCTCGGTTCTTC

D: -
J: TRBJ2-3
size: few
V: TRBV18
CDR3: CASSHNERTDTQYF
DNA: TGTGCCAGCTCGCACAACGAAAGGACAGATACGCAGTATTTT

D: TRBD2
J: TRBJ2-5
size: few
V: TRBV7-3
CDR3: CASSTSGAETQYF
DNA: TGTGCCAGCAGCACTAGCGGGGCGGAGACCCAGTACTTC

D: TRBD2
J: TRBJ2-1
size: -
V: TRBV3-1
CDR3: CASSFLGTSVYNEQFF
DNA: TGTGCCAGCAGCTTTCTCGGGACTAGTGTCTACAATGAGCAGTTCTTC

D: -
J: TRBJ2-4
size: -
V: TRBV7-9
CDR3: CASSPKGGEEQYF
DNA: TGTGCCAGCAGTCCTAAGGGCGGTGAGGAGCAGTACTTC

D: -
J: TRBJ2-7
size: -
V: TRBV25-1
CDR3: CASSDSAGTPYEQYF
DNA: TGTGCCAGCAGTGACTCCGCCGGGACACCATACGAGCAGTACTTC

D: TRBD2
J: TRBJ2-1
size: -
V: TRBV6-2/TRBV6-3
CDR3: CASHSGGGPYNEQFF
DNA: TGTGCCAGCCATTCGGGCGGGGGGCCGTACAATGAGCAGTTCTTC

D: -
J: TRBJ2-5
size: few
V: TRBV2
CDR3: CASRSYNEQYF
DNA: TGTGCCAGCAGGAGTTACAATGAGCAGTACTTC

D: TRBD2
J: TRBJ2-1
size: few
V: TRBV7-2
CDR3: CASSRDYNNEQFF
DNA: TGTGCCAGCAGCCGGGACTACAACAATGAGCAGTTCTTC

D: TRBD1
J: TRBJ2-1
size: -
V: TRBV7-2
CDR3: CASSSGQGRTFF
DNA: TGTGCCAGCAGCTCGGGACAGGGGAGGACGTTCTTC

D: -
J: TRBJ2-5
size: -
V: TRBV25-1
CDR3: CASSEGVSPLETQYF
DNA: TGTGCCAGCAGTGAAGGGGTATCCCCTTTAGAGACCCAGTACTTC

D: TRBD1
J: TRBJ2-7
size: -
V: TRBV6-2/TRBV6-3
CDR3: CASSSPGQGFIIYEQYF
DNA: TGTGCCAGCAGTTCCCCGGGACAGGGGTTCATCATCTACGAGCAGTACTTC

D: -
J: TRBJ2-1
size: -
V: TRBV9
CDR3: CASSVEGARRNEQFF
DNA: TGTGCCAGCAGCGTAGAGGGAGCCAGGCGGAATGAGCAGTTCTTC

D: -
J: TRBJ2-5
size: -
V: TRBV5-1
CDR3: CASSFSSSVETQYF
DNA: TGCGCCAGCAGCTTCAGTTCGTCGGTGGAGACCCAGTACTTC

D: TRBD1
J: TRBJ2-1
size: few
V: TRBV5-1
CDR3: CASSGGTGSYNEQFF
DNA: TGCGCCAGCAGCGGCGGGACAGGCTCCTACAATGAGCAGTTCTTC

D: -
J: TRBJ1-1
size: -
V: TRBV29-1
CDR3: CSVESQGITEAFF
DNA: TGCAGCGTTGAGAGTCAGGGTATCACTGAAGCTTTCTTT

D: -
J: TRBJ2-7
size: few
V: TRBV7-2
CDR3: CASSAWEVQYF
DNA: TGTGCCAGCAGCGCATGGGAAGTCCAGTACTTC

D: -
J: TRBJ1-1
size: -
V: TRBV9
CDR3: CASSVARHLNTEAFF
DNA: TGTGCCAGCAGCGTAGCTCGACACCTGAACACTGAAGCTTTCTTT

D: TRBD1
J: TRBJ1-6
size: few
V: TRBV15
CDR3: CATSRGLTGFNSPLHF
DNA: TGTGCCACCAGCAGGGGCCTGACAGGGTTTAATTCACCCCTCCACTTT

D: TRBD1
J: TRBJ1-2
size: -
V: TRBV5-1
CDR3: CASSLNPGQGADGYTF
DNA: TGCGCCAGCAGCTTGAATCCTGGACAGGGGGCGGATGGCTACACCTTC

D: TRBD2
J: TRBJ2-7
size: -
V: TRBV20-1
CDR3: CSAGGLAGTYEQYF
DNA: TGCAGTGCTGGGGGACTAGCGGGGACCTACGAGCAGTACTTC

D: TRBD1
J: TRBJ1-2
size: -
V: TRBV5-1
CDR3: CASSQGQPRDGYTF
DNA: TGCGCCAGCAGCCAGGGACAGCCGAGAGATGGCTACACCTTC

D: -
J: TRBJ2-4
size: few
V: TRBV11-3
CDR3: CASSSPQRGNIQYF
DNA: TGTGCCAGCAGCTCACCCCAGCGTGGAAACATTCAGTACTTC

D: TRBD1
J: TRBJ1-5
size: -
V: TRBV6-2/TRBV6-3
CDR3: CASSATGNLNQPQHF
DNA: TGTGCCAGCAGTGCGACAGGGAACCTGAATCAGCCCCAGCATTTT

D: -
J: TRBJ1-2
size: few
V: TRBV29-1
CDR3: CSVVIGVGYTF
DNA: TGCAGCGTTGTCATTGGTGTTGGCTACACCTTC

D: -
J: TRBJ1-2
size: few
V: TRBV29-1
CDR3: CSVDGGSDGYTF
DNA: TGCAGCGTGGACGGGGGGTCGGATGGCTACACCTTC

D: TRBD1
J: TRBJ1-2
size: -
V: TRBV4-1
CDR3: CASSQGDRYGYTF
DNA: TGCGCCAGCAGCCAAGGGGACAGGTATGGCTACACCTTC

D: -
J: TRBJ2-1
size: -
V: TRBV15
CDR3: CATSLEGGDEQFF
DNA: TGTGCCACCAGCTTAGAAGGTGGGGACGAGCAGTTCTTC

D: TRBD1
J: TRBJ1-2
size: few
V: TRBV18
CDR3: CASSPTTGARGYTF
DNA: TGTGCCAGCTCACCTACCACAGGGGCTCGGGGCTACACCTTC

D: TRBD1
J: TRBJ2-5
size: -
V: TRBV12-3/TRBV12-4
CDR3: CASRIGQGREETQYF
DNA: TGTGCCAGCAGGATCGGACAGGGGCGGGAAGAGACCCAGTACTTC

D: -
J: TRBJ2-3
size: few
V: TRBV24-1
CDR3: CATVSPLDPDTQYF
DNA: TGTGCCACCGTCAGCCCACTTGACCCAGATACGCAGTATTTT

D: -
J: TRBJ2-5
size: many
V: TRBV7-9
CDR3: CASSLSRSLGETQYF
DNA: TGTGCCAGCAGCTTAAGTAGGTCTCTTGGGGAGACCCAGTACTTC

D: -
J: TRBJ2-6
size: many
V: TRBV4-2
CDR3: CASSPKGSGANVLTF
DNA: TGTGCCAGCAGCCCAAAGGGTTCTGGGGCCAACGTCCTGACTTTC

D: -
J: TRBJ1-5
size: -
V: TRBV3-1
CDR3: CASSSIYPGNRIPRNQPQHF
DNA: TGTGCCAGCAGCTCAATCTACCCAGGGAACAGGATACCGAGGAATCAGCCCCAGCATTTT

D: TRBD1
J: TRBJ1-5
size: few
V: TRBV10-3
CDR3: CAIRDGQVNQPQHF
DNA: TGTGCCATCAGGGATGGACAGGTGAATCAGCCCCAGCATTTT

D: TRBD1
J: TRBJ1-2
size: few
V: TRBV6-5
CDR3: CASSYSTAGGGYTF
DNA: TGTGCCAGCAGTTACTCGACGGCAGGGGGTGGCTACACCTTC

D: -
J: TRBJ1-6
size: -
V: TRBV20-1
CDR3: CSARVDPGIYNSPLHF
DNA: TGCAGTGCTAGAGTTGACCCGGGTATCTATAATTCACCCCTCCACTTT

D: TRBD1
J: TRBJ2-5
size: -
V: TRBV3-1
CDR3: CASSQDGQGVSSETQYF
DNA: TGTGCCAGCAGCCAAGATGGACAGGGGGTGTCCTCGGAGACCCAGTACTTC

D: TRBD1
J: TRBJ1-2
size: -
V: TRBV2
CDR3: CASSDRGRIDGYTF
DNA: TGTGCCAGCAGTGACAGGGGGCGTATCGATGGCTACACCTTC

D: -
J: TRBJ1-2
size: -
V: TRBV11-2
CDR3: CASSPTRRTGNYGYTF
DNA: TGTGCCAGCAGCCCCACAAGACGGACCGGCAACTATGGCTACACCTTC

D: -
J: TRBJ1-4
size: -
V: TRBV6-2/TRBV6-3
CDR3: CASSSSSGKLFF
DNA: -

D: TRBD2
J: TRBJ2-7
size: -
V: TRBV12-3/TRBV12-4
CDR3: CASSPASGRHSYEQYF
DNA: TGTGCCAGCAGCCCGGCTAGCGGGCGCCACTCCTACGAGCAGTACTTC

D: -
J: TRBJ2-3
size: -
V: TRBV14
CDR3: CASSLLRGKDTQYF
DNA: TGTGCCAGCAGCCTTCTTCGGGGTAAAGATACGCAGTATTTT

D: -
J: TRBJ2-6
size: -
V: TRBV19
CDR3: CASAPRSTDPNVLTF
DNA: TGTGCCAGCGCCCCCCGCAGTACCGACCCCAACGTCCTGACTTTC

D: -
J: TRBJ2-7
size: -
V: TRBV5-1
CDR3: CASSLDSISYEQYF
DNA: TGCGCCAGCAGCTTGGACAGTATCTCCTACGAGCAGTACTTC

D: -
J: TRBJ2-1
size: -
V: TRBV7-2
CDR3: CASSFIPGQLSSYNEQFF
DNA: TGTGCCAGCAGCTTTATCCCGGGACAATTAAGCTCCTACAATGAGCAGTTCTTC

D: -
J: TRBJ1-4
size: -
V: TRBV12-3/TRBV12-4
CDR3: CASSFRVRGTNEKLFF
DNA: TGTGCCAGCAGTTTTCGAGTCCGGGGGACTAATGAAAAACTGTTTTTT

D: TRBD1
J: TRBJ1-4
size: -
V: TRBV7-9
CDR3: CASSFNRDREEKLFF
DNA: TGTGCCAGCAGCTTCAACCGGGACAGGGAGGAAAAACTGTTTTTT

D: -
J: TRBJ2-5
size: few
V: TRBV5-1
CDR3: CASSSSGVLETQYF
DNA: TGCGCCAGCAGCTCCTCAGGGGTATTGGAGACCCAGTACTTC

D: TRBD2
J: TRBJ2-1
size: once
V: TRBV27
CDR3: CASCLSSGGPNEQFF
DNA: TGTGCCAGCTGTTTGAGTAGCGGGGGGCCAAATGAGCAGTTCTTC

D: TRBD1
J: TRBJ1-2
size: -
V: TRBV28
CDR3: CASSSGQGRIYGYTF
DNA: TGTGCCAGCAGCTCGGGACAGGGAAGGATCTATGGCTACACCTTC

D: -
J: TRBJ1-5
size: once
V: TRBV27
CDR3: CASSDAVSQPQHF
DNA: TGTGCCAGCAGCGACGCTGTGAGTCAGCCCCAGCATTTT

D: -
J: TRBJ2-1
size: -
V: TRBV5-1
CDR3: CASSLAVEQFF
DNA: TGTGCCAGCAGCTTGGCGGTTGAGCAGTTCTTC

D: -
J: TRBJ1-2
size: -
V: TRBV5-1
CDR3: CASSLQSIDYGYTF
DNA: TGCGCCAGCAGCTTGCAGTCCATAGACTATGGCTACACCTTC

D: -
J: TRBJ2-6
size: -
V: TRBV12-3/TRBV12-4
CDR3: CASSLWSIDVPGANVLTF
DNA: TGTGCCAGCAGTTTATGGTCAATTGACGTTCCTGGGGCCAACGTCCTGACTTTC

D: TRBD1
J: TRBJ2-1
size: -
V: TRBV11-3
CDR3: CASSLGTGHQKNEQFF
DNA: TGTGCCAGCAGCTTAGGGACAGGGCACCAAAAGAATGAGCAGTTCTTC

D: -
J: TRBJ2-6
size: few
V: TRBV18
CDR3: CASSPRDAVSGANVLTF
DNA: TGTGCCAGCTCGCCTCGGGACGCTGTTTCTGGGGCCAACGTCCTGACTTTC